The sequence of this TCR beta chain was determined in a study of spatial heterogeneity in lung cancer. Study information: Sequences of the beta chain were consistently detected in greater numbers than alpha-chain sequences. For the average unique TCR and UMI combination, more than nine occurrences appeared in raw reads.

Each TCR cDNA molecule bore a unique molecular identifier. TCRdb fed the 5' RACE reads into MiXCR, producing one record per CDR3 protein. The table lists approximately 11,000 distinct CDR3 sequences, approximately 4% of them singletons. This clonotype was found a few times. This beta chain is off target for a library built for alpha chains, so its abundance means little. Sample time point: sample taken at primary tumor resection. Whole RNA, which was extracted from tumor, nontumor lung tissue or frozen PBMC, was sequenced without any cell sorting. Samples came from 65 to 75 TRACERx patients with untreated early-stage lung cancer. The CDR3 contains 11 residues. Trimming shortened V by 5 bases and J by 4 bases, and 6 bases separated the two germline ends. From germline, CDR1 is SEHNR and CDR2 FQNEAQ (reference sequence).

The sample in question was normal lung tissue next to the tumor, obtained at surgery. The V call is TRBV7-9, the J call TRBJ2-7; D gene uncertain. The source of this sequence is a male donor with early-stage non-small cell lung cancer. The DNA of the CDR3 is TGTGCCAGCAGCCCGGGTTACGAGCAGTACTTC. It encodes CASSPGYEQYF.